The following is a TCR beta chain sequence with its context. The sample comes from a study of blood T cell repertoires in COVID-19. Study at large: The samples span acute and convalescent COVID-19 from the United States, Italy and Spain. PBMCs, B-cell-depleted T cells, or T cells provided the cDNA or gDNA that made up the material.

The table came from immunoSEQ multiplex PCR; TCRdb's copy has only in-frame clones and leaves some out. The sample shows around 250,000 clones, roughly 85% of them seen only once. This CDR3 contains 16 residues. Trimming took 0 bases from V and 0 from J, leaving 12 bases between them. CDR1 is SQVTM, CDR2 ANQGSEA, per germline. Participants were aged about 18 to 95 years, lived in over 20 US areas, and enrolled virtually. Recovery meant two consecutive negative NP/OP PCR tests, professional clearance, or resolved symptoms. The gene calls are TRBV29-1 and TRBJ2-1; no reliable D call. The sequenced sample was PBMCs or T cells enriched from blood (not recorded which). This receptor was identified in a woman in her forties or fifties who had recovered from COVID-19. Here the CDR3 reads CSVEEPLASSYNEQFF. The CDR3 bases are TGCAGCGTTGAAGAGCCGCTCGCGAGCTCCTACAATGAGCAGTTCTTC.